This entry lists 28 T cell receptor beta chains sequenced from one sample in a study of CD8+CD57+ T cells in acquired aplastic anemia. TCR beta VDJ and CDR3 profiling used genomic DNA as template. From the reads, TCRdb called clonotypes with MiXCR, one entry per CDR3 protein. In the table there are around 250,000 distinct CDR3 sequences, 65% to 90% of which are singletons. Patients included in sequencing had previously demonstrated CD8+CD57+ cell expansion by flow cytometry. Sequencing input: sorted CD4+, CD8+, or CD8+CD57+ T cells (not recorded which) from PBMCs. These receptors were taken from a human donor with aplastic anemia.

The chain joins TRBV7-8 to TRBJ1-6, with unresolved D. The CDR3 consists of 14 residues. V was clipped by 2 bases and J by 19 bases, with 21 bases between them. Germline-derived CDR1 and CDR2 are SGHVS and FQNEAQ. CDR3 in DNA: TGTGCCAGCAGCTTAACGGGAGGTACCGCAACGCAGCACTTT. Translating it yields CASSLTGGTATQHF.

Comment on this clonotype: No DNA is shown, since the ends of the CDR3 on it are uncertain; the CDR3 is the one TCRdb lists. The chain joins TRBV9 to TRBJ1-1. The CDR3 adds up to 15 amino acids, both ends counted. Looked up from germline, CDR1 is SGDLS and CDR2 is YYNGEE. CDR3 sequence reads: CASRLAGNIQYFAFF.

In regard to this clonotype: Relative to the germline gene, one junction end is altered; a read error may explain this. The chain recombines TRBV7-9 with TRBJ2-3; perhaps TRBD2 as D (6 bases). The germline V gene encodes CDR1 SEHNR and CDR2 FQNEAQ (reference sequence). There are 14 residues in the CDR3. The CDR3 nucleotides are TGTGCCAGCAGCCAAGCGCATGAGGGAGGAACCTACAATTTT. Its protein is CASSQAHEGGTYNF.

The chain combines TRBV5-1 with TRBJ2-1; D gene ambiguous. CDR1 SGHRS and CDR2 YFSETQ come from the germline V gene. Trimming took 4 bases from V and 8 from J, leaving 16 bases between them. This CDR3 region has 14 residues. The CDR3 coding sequence is TGCGCCAGCAGCCTCCTTGCAGACCACGATGAGCAGTTCTTC. Translated: CASSLLADHDEQFF.

The V call is TRBV24-1, the J call TRBJ1-5, with TRBD1 identical over 10 bases. This CDR3 is 15 amino acids long. V gave up 4 bases and J gave up 7 bases; unmatched junction bases: 6. CDR1 is KGHDR and CDR2 is SFDVKD in the germline V gene. The CDR3 protein is CATSDPGTGDQPQHF. In DNA form, the CDR3 reads TGTGCCACCAGTGACCCCGGGACAGGGGACCAGCCCCAGCATTTT.

About this clonotype itself: The CDR3 does not close with the conserved phenylalanine or tryptophan, likely indicating a read error. The DNA is left out, because the CDR3 cannot be placed on it with certainty; the CDR3 is given as TCRdb lists it. The chain recombines TRBV7-6 with TRBJ2-6; the DNA was not used to check the table's D call, TRBD1. The CDR3 is 16 residues long, counting both termini. Germline assignment: CDR1 SGHVS and CDR2 FNYEAQ. The CDR3 is CASSRGGSTYEQYFAP.

This chain joins TRBV7-9 and TRBJ2-1; D unclear. The CDR3 is 16 residues long. The V end was cut by 11 bases, the J end by 8 bases, with 28 bases between. In germline, CDR1 is SEHNR, CDR2 FQNEAQ (reference sequence). The CDR3 loop is CAYEVETNQETDEQFF. The CDR3 coding sequence is TGTGCCTACGAGGTAGAGACAAACCAAGAGACCGATGAGCAGTTCTTC.

The J gene is TRBJ2-1, the V gene TRBV11-3; D is unclear. The CDR3 loop spans 13 amino acids. The germline gives CDR1 SGHNT, CDR2 YENEEA. Trimming pared 4 bases from V and 6 bases from J, leaving 10 bases between. The CDR3 protein is CASSSWTANEQFF. The DNA of the CDR3 is TGTGCCAGCAGCTCATGGACGGCCAATGAGCAGTTCTTC.

The chain couples TRBV7-7 to TRBJ1-6; possibly TRBD1 for D (5 bases). V lost 5 bases and J 15 bases, leaving 26 bases between the germline ends. The CDR3 length is 16 residues. CDR1 is SSHAT and CDR2 is FNYEAQ in the germline V gene (reference sequence). CDR3 region: CASSTASGLRTVLLHF. DNA for the CDR3: TGTGCCAGCAGCACGGCGTCAGGGCTCCGAACAGTACTCCTCCACTTT.

The rearrangement links TRBV2 to TRBJ2-7; D not certain. Trimming shortened V by 1 base and J by 2 bases, and 9 bases separated the two germline ends. Per the germline V gene, CDR1 is SNHLY and CDR2 is FYNNEI. This CDR3 has 14 residues. CDR3 DNA: TGTGCCAGCAGTGAAGGACTGGTGACCTACGAGCAGTACTTC. Its protein product is CASSEGLVTYEQYF.

A remark on this clonotype: One end of the junction does not line up with germline, which may come from a read error. The chain carries TRBV29-1 and TRBJ2-1, with TRBD1 matching over 7 bases. Germline-derived CDR1 and CDR2 are SQVTM and ANQGSEA. The CDR3 covers 16 residues. The DNA for the CDR3 is TGCAGCATTGACGGGGCCACAGGGGTTACCTACAGTGAGCAGTTCTTC. This codes for CSIDGATGVTYSEQFF.

Of note for this clonotype: At one of its ends the junction is not consistent with the germline gene, which may arise from a read error. The genes are TRBV2 and TRBJ2-2, with D tentatively TRBD1 or TRBD2 (5 bases each). The germline V gene has CDR1 SNHLY and CDR2 FYNNEI. The CDR3 sequence is 13 residues long. The CDR3: CASGARGAEEQFF. The CDR3 DNA follows: TGTGCCAGCGGGGCACGGGGCGCCGAGGAGCAGTTTTTT.

Points on this clonotype: The junction departs from the called germline gene at one end, perhaps through a read error. The chain joins TRBV10-3 to TRBJ1-1; D ambiguous. Germline assignment: CDR1 ENHRY and CDR2 SYGVKD. This CDR3 has 13 residues. The chain's CDR3 is CAISDGRNAEAFF. The CDR3 nucleotides are TGTGCCATCAGTGACGGGAGGAACGCTGAAGCTTTCTTT.

As to this clonotype: The junction does not match germline at one end; this may be a read error. The chain joins TRBV9 to TRBJ2-3; the match to TRBD2 covers 8 bases. CDR3 length: 13 amino acids. Germline V gene lookup returns CDR1 SGDLS and CDR2 YYNGEE. For the CDR3, the DNA is TGTGCCAGCAGGGACGCGGGAGGAGATGATACGCATTTT. The encoded protein is CASRDAGGDDTHF.

The chain carries TRBV7-2 and TRBJ1-2; a weak D match, TRBD1 (5 bases). Trimming took 1 base from V and 8 from J, leaving 11 bases between them. CDR1 and CDR2 from the germline V gene are SGHTA and FQGNSA. This CDR3 contains 13 residues. DNA of the CDR3: TGTGCCAGCAGCTTAGGAGGGGTTCAAGGCTACACCTTC. Its protein is CASSLGGVQGYTF.

This clonotype was observed a few times. Mismatch with germline at one junction end may stem from a read error. This chain joins TRBV7-3 and TRBJ2-1, with D maybe TRBD2 (7 bases). TRBJ2-7 explains the end of the DNA better; the J call may be wrong. Germline V gives CDR1 SGHTA, CDR2 FQGTGA. The CDR3 runs to 15 residues. CDR3 DNA: TGCGCCAGCAGCTTGGCGGCGGGGGCGGACTACGAGCAGTACTTC. Encoded protein: CASSLAAGADYEQYF.

The V gene is TRBV7-8, the J gene TRBJ1-2; D not resolved. The CDR3 length is 16 residues. From germline, CDR1 is SGHVS and CDR2 FQNEAQ. The V end lost 3 bases, the J end lost 11 bases, and 25 bases lay between the germline ends. The CDR3 region has the DNA TGTGCCAGCAGCTTGGCGGGAGGCGCGGTTGTACAGTATTACACCTTC. Amino acid sequence: CASSLAGGAVVQYYTF. The variable domain in full, completed from reference TRBV7-8 and TRBJ1-2, reads GAGVSQSPRYKVAKRGQDVALRCDPISGHVSLFWYQQALGQGPEFLTYFQNEAQLDKSGLPSDRFFAERPEGSVSTLKIQRTQQEDSAVYLCASSLAGGAVVQYYTFGSGTRLTVV.

A remark on this clonotype: A read error is likely, as this CDR3 ends without the conserved phenylalanine or tryptophan. The chain employs TRBV19 and TRBJ2-3; D is perhaps TRBD2 (5 bases). The CDR3 totals 14 residues. The V end was cut by 9 bases, the J end by 7 bases, with 20 bases between. CDR1 is LNHDA, CDR2 SQIVND, per germline (reference sequence). CDR3 residues: CASSFTRALNTQYV. The CDR3 DNA reads as TGTGCCAGCAGCTTTACTAGAGCTCTCAATACGCAGTATGTT.

A word on this clonotype: No conserved phenylalanine or tryptophan is present at the end of the CDR3, so a read error is the likely explanation. It is unclear where the CDR3 begins or ends on the DNA, so no DNA is shown, and the CDR3 is as TCRdb lists it. The chain recombines TRBV4-1 with TRBJ2-6. Germline V lookup: CDR1 MGHRA, CDR2 YSYEKL. The CDR3 length is 9 residues, termini included. The CDR3 is CASSQDTTS.

Regarding this clonotype: At one boundary the junction diverges from the germline segment, which might be a read error. J is TRBJ1-5 and V is TRBV7-2, with D possibly matching TRBD1 (5 bases). Germline CDR1 and CDR2: SGHTA and FQGNSA. This CDR3 contains 15 residues. The chain's CDR3 is CASSATGTDNQPRHF. DNA for the CDR3: TGCGCCAGCAGCGCGACCGGGACGGACAATCAGCCCCGGCATTTT.

The CDR3 DNA follows: TGTGCCAGCAGGATACCGGTACCGGGGAACCTGGCCGAGCAGTACGTC. Amino acids: CASRIPVPGNLAEQYV. The chain recombines TRBV11-3 with TRBJ2-7; maybe TRBD2 (5 bases). The CDR3 covers 16 residues. Germline V lookup: CDR1 SGHNT, CDR2 YENEEA. The V gene lost 6 bases and the J gene lost 6 bases, with 24 bases spanning the gap.

This clonotype was observed at least ten times. The CDR3 carries no conserved terminal phenylalanine or tryptophan, so it likely arises from a read error. No DNA is shown, since the ends of the CDR3 on it are uncertain; the CDR3 is the one TCRdb lists. This chain uses TRBV7-2 with TRBJ2-3; TRBD1 reflects the table's D call only, with no check against the DNA. Termini included, the CDR3 measures 13 amino acids. Germline-derived CDR1 and CDR2 are SGHTA and FQGNSA. The chain's CDR3 is CASSLGGGADYGY.

This clonotype was seen only a few times. This chain joins TRBV12-3 or TRBV12-4 and TRBJ2-7, with no clear D. The V end was cut by 4 bases, the J end by 5 bases, with 12 bases between. The CDR3 totals 13 residues. The CDR3 sequence: CASSSLGDHEQYF. The DNA of the CDR3 is TGTGCCAGCAGTTCCCTTGGAGACCACGAGCAGTACTTC.

Details on this clonotype: This CDR3 is missing its conserved last phenylalanine or tryptophan, likely due to a read error. The DNA is omitted, as the CDR3 cannot be located on it reliably, and the CDR3 follows TCRdb's listing. The chain uses TRBV2 and TRBJ2-1; TRBD1, the D gene given by the table, was not confirmed from the DNA. The germline V gene encodes CDR1 SNHLY and CDR2 FYNNEI. The CDR3 adds up to 16 amino acids, both ends counted. CDR3 amino acids: CASSDGGIHEQVFELG.

Note on this clonotype: Likely a read error: the CDR3 ends without its conserved phenylalanine or tryptophan. It is unclear where the CDR3 begins or ends on the DNA, so no DNA is shown, and the CDR3 is as TCRdb lists it. This sequence joins TRBV2 and TRBJ2-3; the table's D call TRBD1 went unverified against the DNA. Germline-derived CDR1 and CDR2 are SNHLY and FYNNEI. The CDR3 comprises 13 residues, both ends counted. CDR3 residues: CASRDGCRNQPQH.

Only one count was recorded for this clonotype. Germline is not matched at one junction end, which may reflect a read error. This sequence joins TRBV2 and TRBJ1-5, with D maybe TRBD1 (5 bases). CDR1 and CDR2 from the germline V gene are SNHLY and FYNNEI. The length of the CDR3 is 15 residues. The CDR3 region has the DNA TGTGCCAGCAGCGAAGGGGCCGCCCGAAATCAGCCCCTGCATTTT. This sequence encodes CASSEGAARNQPLHF.

J is TRBJ1-2 and V is TRBV5-4, with D hard to call. Germline V lookup: CDR1 SGHNT, CDR2 YYREEE (reference sequence). This CDR3 is 13 amino acids long. V was cut by 2 bases and J by 7 bases, with 12 bases left in between. The CDR3 bases are TGTGCCAGCAGCTTTAGTAGCGCAAGTGGCTACACCTTC. Translation gives CASSFSSASGYTF.

This rearrangement joins TRBV19 to TRBJ1-6; D may be TRBD1 (5 bases). The V gene lost 6 bases and the J gene lost 7 bases, with 7 bases spanning the gap. Germline CDR1 reads LNHDA; CDR2 reads SQIVND (reference sequence). The CDR3 has 12 residues. The CDR3 sequence: CASSDRNSPLHF. The CDR3 region has the DNA TGTGCCAGTAGCGACAGAAATTCACCCCTCCACTTT.